This T cell receptor beta chain was identified during a study of regulatory T cells in long-lasting Graves disease. The time point is: persistent/refractory GD, antithyroid drugs over 5 years with positive TRAb. TCR sequences were obtained from RNA taken from PBMCs. There are many counts of this clonotype. Antigen unknown. Study-wide findings and caveats: Reduced TCR diversity was observed in persistent Graves' patients versus newly diagnosed patients.

The CDR3 has 15 residues. Looked up from germline, CDR1 is MDHEN and CDR2 is SYDVKM. V lost 6 bases and J lost 0, with 15 bases in between. Construction of TCR beta libraries relied on iRepertoire HTBI primers and on Arm-PCR targeting CDR3 regions. TCRdb re-derived calls from the multiplex PCR reads in MiXCR, one entry per CDR3 protein. This table has roughly 500,000 distinct CDR3 sequences, 20% to 25% appearing once. The sequenced sample was peripheral blood mononuclear cells (PBMCs), obtained when the disease was refractory, from a patient treated with antithyroid drugs. This clonotype was obtained from a female donor with Graves disease. This chain links TRBV28 with TRBJ2-7; unclear D gene. The CDR3 coding sequence is TGTGCCAGCAGCCGACCTCAAGCCCACTCCTACGAGCAGTACTTC. As protein: CASSRPQAHSYEQYF.